A single sample gave rise to the 20 T cell receptor beta chains below, sequenced in a study of blood T cells in healthy people across ages (dated by TCRdb to 2013 to 2016). Library method: 5' RACE. Instrument on record: Illumina HiSeq 2500. A second 7 to 11 cycle PCR used a sample-barcoded 5' primer and a J-beta primer mix. TCRdb ran its own pipeline on the public reads, namely fastp trimming at Q25 and MiXCR clone calling, and kept in-frame beta chains. Under each unique CDR3 protein, matching rows form one entry showing the most common genes and DNA. Here the sample has about 1.8 million distinct CDR3 sequences; around half occur a single time. The top ten clones comprise more than 2% of the sample. Sequencing input: blood. These receptors originate from a woman aged 40 to 55 in good health.

The chain has TRBV9 and TRBJ2-4; D might be TRBD1 (6 bases). The DNA end lines up better with TRBJ2-7; the J call may be wrong. The CDR3 spans 13 residues. Germline CDR1 is SGDLS and CDR2 is YYNGEE. CDR3 loop: CASSALSTGEQYF. The DNA for the CDR3 is TGTGCCAGCAGCGCGTTATCGACAGGCGAGCAGTACTTC.

This clonotype was seen only a few times. The V gene is TRBV6-5, the J gene TRBJ2-1; D remains unclear. Trimming took 3 bases from V and 7 from J, leaving 22 bases between them. Per the germline V gene, CDR1 is MNHEY and CDR2 is SVGAGI. This CDR3 contains 17 residues. This chain's CDR3 is CASSYLLFPPYGNEQFF. The CDR3 DNA reads TGTGCCAGCAGTTATTTGTTATTTCCCCCCTACGGGAATGAGCAGTTCTTC.

The gene calls are TRBV11-2 and TRBJ2-3; D unclear. The CDR3 runs 15 residues. The V gene lost 6 bases and the J gene lost 3 bases, with 16 bases spanning the gap. The germline CDR1 and CDR2 sequences are SGHAT and FQNNGV. The CDR3 DNA sequence: TGTGCCAGCAGACTCTGGGCAGCGATGACAGATACGCAGTATTTT. As protein: CASRLWAAMTDTQYF.

The chain links TRBV7-9 to TRBJ2-1; 8 nucleotides align to TRBD1. V shed 5 bases, J shed 3 bases, and the junction held 15 bases outside the gene matches. Germline CDR1 reads SEHNR; CDR2 reads FQNEAQ (reference sequence). The CDR3 extends over 18 amino acids. CDR3 sequence: CASSLRGIGQGGYNEQFF. CDR3 nucleotides: TGTGCCAGCAGCCTCAGAGGAATCGGACAGGGAGGCTACAATGAGCAGTTCTTC.

CDR3 sequence: CASSPGGGYSGANVLTF. CDR3 nucleotide sequence: TGTGCCAGCAGCCCTGGGGGCGGATACTCTGGGGCCAACGTCCTGACTTTC. The rearrangement links TRBV11-1 to TRBJ2-6, with D possibly being TRBD1 (6 bases). Germline loops: CDR1 SGHAT, CDR2 FQDESV (reference sequence). V was pared by 5 bases and J by 0 bases, with 14 bases between. The CDR3 extends over 17 amino acids.

V and J are TRBV6-6 and TRBJ1-2; D may be TRBD1 (6 bases). The germline gives CDR1 MNHNY, CDR2 SVGAGI (reference sequence). This CDR3 has 13 amino acids. V lost 5 bases and J 6 bases, leaving 13 bases between the germline ends. CDR3 loop: CASSDRTDHGYTF. DNA for the CDR3: TGTGCCAGCAGTGACAGGACAGATCATGGCTACACCTTC.

V gene TRBV29-1 combines with J gene TRBJ2-5; 7 bases are a match to TRBD1. The CDR3 loop spans 14 amino acids. Losses at the gene ends were 4 bases for V and 11 bases for J; bases not matched to a gene: 16. The germline gives CDR1 SQVTM, CDR2 ANQGSEA. The CDR3 here is CSVGRQGTRNEQYF. The DNA of the CDR3 is TGCAGCGTTGGCCGACAGGGAACGAGGAATGAGCAGTACTTC.

The V and J genes are TRBV6-5 and TRBJ2-5; possible D gene TRBD1, 6 bases. Germline CDR1 is MNHEY and CDR2 is SVGAGI. V was cut by 1 base and J by 4 bases, with 13 bases left in between. This CDR3 contains 15 residues. The CDR3 DNA is TGTGCCAGCAGTTACTATACAGGGAATGGAGAGACCCAGTACTTC. Translation gives CASSYYTGNGETQYF.

This clonotype was seen only a few times. The rearrangement joins TRBV7-2 to TRBJ1-2, with D possibly being TRBD1 (5 bases). The length of the CDR3 is 16 residues. The V end was cut by 5 bases, the J end by 4 bases, with 20 bases between. Per germline, CDR1 SGHTA and CDR2 FQGNSA. In DNA form, the CDR3 reads TGTGCCAGCAGCCCAGTAGGGACCGGGGATAGCTATGGCTACACCTTC. Translating gives CASSPVGTGDSYGYTF.

This chain connects TRBV5-1 to TRBJ2-1; D might be TRBD2 (5 bases). The germline CDR1 and CDR2 sequences are SGHRS and YFSETQ. CDR3 length: 19 amino acids. The V gene lost 4 bases and the J gene lost 1 base, with 24 bases spanning the gap. The CDR3: CASSDGGGRSVASYNEQFF. In DNA, the CDR3 is TGCGCCAGCAGCGATGGAGGTGGTCGGTCTGTCGCTTCCTACAATGAGCAGTTCTTC.

J is TRBJ2-1 and V is TRBV12-3 or TRBV12-4; TRBD2 aligns across 13 bases. V shed 7 bases, J shed 3 bases, and the junction held 6 bases outside the gene matches. This CDR3 comprises 16 residues. The CDR3 reads CASTYRLAGGYNEQFF. CDR3 DNA: TGTGCCAGCACCTACAGACTAGCGGGGGGCTACAATGAGCAGTTCTTC.

This clonotype occurred a few times. The rearrangement uses TRBV7-2 and TRBJ2-6, with D perhaps TRBD1 (5 bases). Trimming cost V 2 bases and J 0 bases, with 11 bases left between them. CDR1 and CDR2 (germline): SGHTA, FQGNSA. CDR3 size: 17 residues. The CDR3 DNA reads as TGTGCCAGCAGCTTATTTACCAGGGCCTCTGGGGCCAACGTCCTGACTTTC. Its protein product is CASSLFTRASGANVLTF.

The V and J genes are TRBV5-5 and TRBJ2-7; possible D gene TRBD2, 7 bases. CDR1 is SGHKS and CDR2 is YYEKEE in the germline V gene (reference sequence). This CDR3 spans 13 amino acids. V lost 3 bases, J lost 6 bases, and 13 bases lay in between. The CDR3 DNA reads TGTGCCAGCAGCTCCCGGGGGGCCTCCGAGCAGTACTTC. Translation gives CASSSRGASEQYF.

The genes are TRBV12-3 or TRBV12-4 and TRBJ2-3; possible D gene TRBD1, 6 bases. CDR3 length: 16 amino acids. Between the trimmed V and J ends, which lost 7 bases and 1 base, there was a span of 18 bases. The CDR3 reads CASTKSGTLGTDTQYF. DNA of the CDR3: TGTGCCAGCACCAAATCCGGGACACTCGGCACAGATACGCAGTATTTT.

This clonotype was recorded a few times. The J gene is TRBJ2-5, the V gene TRBV29-1, with TRBD1 matching 7 bases. The CDR3 is 11 amino acids. Germline trimming cut 7 bases from V and 6 bases from J; bases unmatched to any gene: 5. CDR1 is SQVTM, CDR2 ANQGSEA, per germline. DNA for the CDR3: TGCAGCGGCAACAGGGGACAGACCCAGTACTTC. The encoded protein is CSGNRGQTQYF.

The CDR3 bases are TGTGCCAGCACCACAGGTGGCTTAGCTTGGGGCACCCAGTACTTC. Amino acids: CASTTGGLAWGTQYF. This chain joins TRBV6-2 or TRBV6-3 and TRBJ2-5, with a possible D match to TRBD1 (5 bases). Germline lookup yields CDR1 MNHEY and CDR2 SVGEGT. This CDR3 has 15 residues. Between the trimmed V and J ends, which lost 7 bases and 8 bases, there was a span of 23 bases.

The chain couples TRBV10-3 to TRBJ2-5, with D tentatively TRBD2 (5 bases). Germline CDR1 is ENHRY and CDR2 is SYGVKD. Trimming left V 0 bases short and J 7 bases short, with 6 bases between. CDR3 size: 12 residues. Here the CDR3 reads CAISESGATQYF. In DNA, the CDR3 is TGTGCCATCAGTGAGTCGGGAGCGACCCAGTACTTC.

J is TRBJ2-5 and V is TRBV20-1; 10 nucleotides align to TRBD2. This CDR3 is 15 amino acids long. The germline V gene encodes CDR1 DFQATT and CDR2 SNEGSKA (reference sequence). Trimming cost V 3 bases and J 5 bases; bases outside gene matches: 9. The CDR3 DNA sequence: TGCAGTGCTAGCAAGAGTAGCGGGAGGTGGGAGACCCAGTACTTC. Its protein product is CSASKSSGRWETQYF.

The chain carries TRBV5-5 and TRBJ2-5; 7 bases match TRBD1. The better agreement between TRBJ2-1 and the DNA end casts doubt on the J call. The CDR3 is made up of 14 amino acids. Germline CDR1 and CDR2: SGHKS and YYEKEE (reference sequence). CDR3 amino acids: CASSLGGQQETQFF. In DNA, the CDR3 is TGTGCCAGCAGCTTGGGGGGACAGCAAGAGACCCAGTTCTTC.

This clonotype was picked up a small number of times. The gene calls are TRBV5-1 and TRBJ1-6; no reliable D call. There are 15 residues in the CDR3. Trimming removed 0 bases at V and 12 bases at J, with 16 bases between. The germline gives CDR1 SGHRS, CDR2 YFSETQ. CDR3 sequence (DNA): TGCGCCAGCAGCTTGGGGACCCCCGATTTGCAACCCCTCCACTTT. Amino acids: CASSLGTPDLQPLHF.